This T cell receptor (beta chain) originates from a study of Graves' ophthalmopathy and Graves' hyperthyroidism. Points from the study as a whole: The model predicted progression of ophthalmopathy with a sensitivity of 60% to 71%, and its specificity was 72% to 85%.

This clonotype was recorded only once. The antigen is undetermined. In germline, CDR1 is SGHNT, CDR2 YENEEA. The CDR3 sequence is 14 residues long. The germline V and J ends were trimmed by 0 bases and 7 bases, with 12 bases remaining between them. PBMCs originated in 8.5 to 10 ml of fresh peripheral blood. Amplification of TCR beta CDR3 regions used RNA transcripts. RT-PCR in the first round used HTBI primers; a second-round multiplex PCR followed. From the multiplex PCR reads, TCRdb called clonotypes with MiXCR, one entry per CDR3 protein. The sample consists of a few hundred thousand distinct CDR3 sequences, roughly 21% of them appearing once.

The genes are TRBV11-3 and TRBJ1-2; D gene ambiguous. Sequenced: peripheral blood. This receptor was taken from a woman aged 45-65 years with Graves' ophthalmopathy. The CDR3 bases are TGTGCCAGCAGCTTAGATGCCGGGCTGGGTGGCTACACCTTC. It yields the protein CASSLDAGLGGYTF.